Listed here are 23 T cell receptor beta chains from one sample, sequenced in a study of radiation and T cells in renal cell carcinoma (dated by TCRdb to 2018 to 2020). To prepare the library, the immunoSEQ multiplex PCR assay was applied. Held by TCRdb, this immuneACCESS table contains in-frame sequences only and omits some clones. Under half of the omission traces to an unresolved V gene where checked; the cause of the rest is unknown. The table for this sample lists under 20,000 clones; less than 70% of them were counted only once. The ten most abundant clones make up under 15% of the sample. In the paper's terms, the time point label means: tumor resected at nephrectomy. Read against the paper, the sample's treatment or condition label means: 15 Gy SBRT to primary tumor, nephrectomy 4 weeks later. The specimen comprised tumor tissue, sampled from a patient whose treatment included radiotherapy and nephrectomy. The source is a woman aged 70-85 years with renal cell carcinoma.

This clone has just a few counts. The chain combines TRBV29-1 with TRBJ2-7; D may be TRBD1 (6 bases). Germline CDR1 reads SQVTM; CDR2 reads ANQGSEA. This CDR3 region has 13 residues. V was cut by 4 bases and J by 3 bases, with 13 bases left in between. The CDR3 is CSVVQGPNYEQYF. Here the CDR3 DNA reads TGCAGCGTTGTGCAGGGGCCGAACTACGAGCAGTACTTC.

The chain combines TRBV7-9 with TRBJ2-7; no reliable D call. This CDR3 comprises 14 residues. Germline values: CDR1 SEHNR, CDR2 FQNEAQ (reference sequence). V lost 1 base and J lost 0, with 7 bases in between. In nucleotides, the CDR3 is TGTGCCAGCAGCTTAGGCCAGAACTCCTACGAGCAGTACTTC. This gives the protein CASSLGQNSYEQYF.

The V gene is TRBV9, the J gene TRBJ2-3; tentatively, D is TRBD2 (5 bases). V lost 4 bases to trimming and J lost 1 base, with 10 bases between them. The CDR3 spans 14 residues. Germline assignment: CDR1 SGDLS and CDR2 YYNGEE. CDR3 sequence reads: CASSPRTRTDTQYF. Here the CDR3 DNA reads TGTGCCAGCAGCCCCCGGACTCGCACAGATACGCAGTATTTT. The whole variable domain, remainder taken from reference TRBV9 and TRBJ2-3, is DSGVTQTPKHLITATGQRVTLRCSPRSGDLSVYWYQQSLDQGLQFLIQYYNGEERAKGNILERFSAQQFPDLHSELNLSSLELGDSALYFCASSPRTRTDTQYFGPGTRLTVL.

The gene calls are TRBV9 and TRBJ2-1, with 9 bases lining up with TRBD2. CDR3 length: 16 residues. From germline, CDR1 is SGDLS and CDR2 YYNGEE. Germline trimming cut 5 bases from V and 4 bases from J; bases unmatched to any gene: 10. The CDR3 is CASSTGDSGGYNEQFF. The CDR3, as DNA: TGTGCCAGCAGTACCGGGGATAGCGGGGGATACAATGAGCAGTTCTTC.

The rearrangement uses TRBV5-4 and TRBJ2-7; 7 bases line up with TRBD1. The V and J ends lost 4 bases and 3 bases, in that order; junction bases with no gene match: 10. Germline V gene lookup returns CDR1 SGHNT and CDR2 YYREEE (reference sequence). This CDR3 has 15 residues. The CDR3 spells CASSLPSTGIYEQYF. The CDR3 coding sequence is TGTGCCAGCAGCCTCCCCTCGACAGGGATCTACGAGCAGTACTTC.

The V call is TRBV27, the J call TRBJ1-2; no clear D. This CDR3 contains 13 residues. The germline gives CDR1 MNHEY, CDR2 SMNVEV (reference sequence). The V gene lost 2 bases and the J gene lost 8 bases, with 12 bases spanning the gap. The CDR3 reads CASSLVLGKGYTF. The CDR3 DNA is TGTGCCAGCAGTTTAGTCTTGGGGAAAGGCTACACCTTC.

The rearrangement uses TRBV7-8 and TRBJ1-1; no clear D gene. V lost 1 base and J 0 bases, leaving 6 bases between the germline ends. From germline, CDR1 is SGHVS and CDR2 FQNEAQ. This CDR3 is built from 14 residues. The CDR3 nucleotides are TGTGCCAGCAGCTTAGTCGGTATGAACACTGAAGCTTTCTTT. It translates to CASSLVGMNTEAFF.

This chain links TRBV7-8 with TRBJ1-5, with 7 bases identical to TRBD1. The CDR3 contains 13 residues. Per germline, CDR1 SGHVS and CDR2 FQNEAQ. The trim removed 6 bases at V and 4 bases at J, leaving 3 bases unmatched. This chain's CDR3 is CASRQGQNQPQHF. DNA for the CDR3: TGTGCCAGCAGACAGGGGCAAAATCAGCCCCAGCATTTT.

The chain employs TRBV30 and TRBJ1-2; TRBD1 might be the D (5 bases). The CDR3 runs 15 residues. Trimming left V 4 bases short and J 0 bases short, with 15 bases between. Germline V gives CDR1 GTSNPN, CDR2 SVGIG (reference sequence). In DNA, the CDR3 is TGTGCCTGGATCGAGCGGGGGGGTGCTAACTATGGCTACACCTTC. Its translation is CAWIERGGANYGYTF. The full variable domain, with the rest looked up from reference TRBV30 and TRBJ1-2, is SQTIHQWPATLVQPVGSPLSLECTVEGTSNPNLYWYRQAAGRGLQLLFYSVGIGQISSEVPQNLSASRPQDRQFILSSKKLLLSDSGFYLCAWIERGGANYGYTFGSGTRLTVV.

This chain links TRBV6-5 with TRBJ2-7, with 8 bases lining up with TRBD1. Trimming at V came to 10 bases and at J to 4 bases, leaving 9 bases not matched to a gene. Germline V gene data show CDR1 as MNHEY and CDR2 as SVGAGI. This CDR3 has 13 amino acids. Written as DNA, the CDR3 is TGTGCCACCACACAGGGGGTCGGATACGAGCAGTACTTC. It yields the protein CATTQGVGYEQYF.

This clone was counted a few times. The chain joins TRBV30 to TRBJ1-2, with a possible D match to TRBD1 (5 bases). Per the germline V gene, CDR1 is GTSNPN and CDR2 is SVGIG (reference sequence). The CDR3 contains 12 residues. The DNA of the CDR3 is TGTGCTCACGAGAGTGGGGGATATGGCTACACCTTC. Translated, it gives CAHESGGYGYTF.

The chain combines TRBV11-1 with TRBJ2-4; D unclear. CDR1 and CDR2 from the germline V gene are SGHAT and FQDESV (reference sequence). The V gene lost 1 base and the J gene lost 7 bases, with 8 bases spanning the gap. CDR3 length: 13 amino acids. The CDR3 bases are TGTGCCAGCAGCTTAGGGGTTTGGAACATTCAGTACTTC. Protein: CASSLGVWNIQYF. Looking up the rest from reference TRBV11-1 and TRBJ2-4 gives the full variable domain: EAEVAQSPRYKITEKSQAVAFWCDPISGHATLYWYRQILGQGPELLVQFQDESVVDDSQLPKDRFSAERLKGVDSTLKIQPAELGDSAMYLCASSLGVWNIQYFGAGTRLSVL.

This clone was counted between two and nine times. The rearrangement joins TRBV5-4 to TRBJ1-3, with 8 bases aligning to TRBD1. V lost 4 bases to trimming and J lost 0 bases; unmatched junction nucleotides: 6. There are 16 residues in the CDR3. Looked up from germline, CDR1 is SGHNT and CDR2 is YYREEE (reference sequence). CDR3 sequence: CASSPGQVLSGNTIYF. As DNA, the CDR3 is TGTGCCAGCAGCCCGGGACAGGTCCTCTCTGGAAACACCATATATTTT.

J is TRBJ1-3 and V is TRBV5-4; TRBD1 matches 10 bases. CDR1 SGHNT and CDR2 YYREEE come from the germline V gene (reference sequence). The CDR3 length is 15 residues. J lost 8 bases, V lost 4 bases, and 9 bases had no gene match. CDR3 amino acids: CASSPGTGARDTIYF. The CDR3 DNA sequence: TGTGCCAGCAGCCCTGGGACAGGGGCGAGAGACACCATATATTTT.

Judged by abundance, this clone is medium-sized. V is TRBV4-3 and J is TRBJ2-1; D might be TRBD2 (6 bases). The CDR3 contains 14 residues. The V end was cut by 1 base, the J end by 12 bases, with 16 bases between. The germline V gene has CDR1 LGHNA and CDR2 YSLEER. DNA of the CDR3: TGCGCCAGCAGCCAAGGGGTGTGGGGGGACGGGCAGTTCTTC. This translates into CASSQGVWGDGQFF.

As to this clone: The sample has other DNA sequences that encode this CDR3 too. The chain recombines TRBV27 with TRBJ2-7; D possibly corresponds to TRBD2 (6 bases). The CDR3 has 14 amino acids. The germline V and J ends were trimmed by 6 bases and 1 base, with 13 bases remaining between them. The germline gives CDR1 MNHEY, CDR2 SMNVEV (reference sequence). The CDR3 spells CASSPGGMSYEQYF. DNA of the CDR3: TGTGCCAGCAGCCCCGGGGGAATGTCCTACGAGCAGTACTTC.

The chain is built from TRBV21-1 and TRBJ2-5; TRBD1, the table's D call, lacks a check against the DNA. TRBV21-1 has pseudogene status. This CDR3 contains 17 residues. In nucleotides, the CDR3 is TGTGCCAGCAGCAAACGGGGGACAGGGGAAGAGGTGGAGACCCAGTACTTC. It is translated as CASSKRGTGEEVETQYF.

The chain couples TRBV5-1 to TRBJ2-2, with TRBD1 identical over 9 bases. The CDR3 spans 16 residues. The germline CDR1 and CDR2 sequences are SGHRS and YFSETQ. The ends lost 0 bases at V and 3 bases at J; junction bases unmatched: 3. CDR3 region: CASSLGGQGYTGELFF. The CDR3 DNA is TGCGCCAGCAGCTTGGGGGGACAGGGATACACCGGGGAGCTGTTTTTT.

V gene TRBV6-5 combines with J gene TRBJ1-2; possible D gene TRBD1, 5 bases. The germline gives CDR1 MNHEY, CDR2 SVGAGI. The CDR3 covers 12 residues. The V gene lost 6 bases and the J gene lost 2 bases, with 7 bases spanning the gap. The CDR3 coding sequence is TGTGCCAGCAGGGGGCAAAACTATGGCTACACCTTC. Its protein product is CASRGQNYGYTF.

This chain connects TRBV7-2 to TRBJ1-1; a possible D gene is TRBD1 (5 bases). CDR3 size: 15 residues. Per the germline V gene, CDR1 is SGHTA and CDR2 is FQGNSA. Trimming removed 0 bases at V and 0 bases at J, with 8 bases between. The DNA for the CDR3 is TGTGCCAGCAGCTTAGCAGGGGTAATGAACACTGAAGCTTTCTTT. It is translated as CASSLAGVMNTEAFF.

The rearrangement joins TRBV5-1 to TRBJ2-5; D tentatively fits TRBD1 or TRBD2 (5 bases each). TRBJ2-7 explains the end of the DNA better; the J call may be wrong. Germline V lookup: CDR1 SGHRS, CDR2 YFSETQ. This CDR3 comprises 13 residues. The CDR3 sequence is CASSLGPHYEQYF. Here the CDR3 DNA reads TGCGCCAGCAGCCTGGGACCACACTACGAGCAGTACTTC.

The CDR3 loop reads CASSLSAGTGERNEQFF. CDR3 sequence (DNA): TGTGCCAGCAGCTTATCCGCCGGGACAGGGGAGAGAAATGAGCAGTTCTTC. The chain joins TRBV7-9 to TRBJ2-1, with 10 bases that match TRBD1. Trimming removed 2 bases from V and 7 bases from J; junction bases left unmatched: 11. Germline values: CDR1 SEHNR, CDR2 FQNEAQ (reference sequence). The CDR3 loop spans 17 amino acids.

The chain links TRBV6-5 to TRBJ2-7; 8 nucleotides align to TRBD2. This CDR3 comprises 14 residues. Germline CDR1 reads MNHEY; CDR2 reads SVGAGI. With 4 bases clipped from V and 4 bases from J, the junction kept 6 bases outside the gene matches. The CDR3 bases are TGTGCCAGCAGTTCGGGGGGGGGCAGTTACGAGCAGTACTTC. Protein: CASSSGGGSYEQYF.